Each of the 8 T cell receptor beta chains below was sequenced from the same sample in a study of identical twins. TCRdb reanalysed the 5' RACE reads using MiXCR and keeps one entry per CDR3 protein. The sample holds 350,000 to 450,000 distinct CDR3 sequences, roughly 20% seen once. The sequencing input was naive T cells sorted from blood. Every receptor here comes from a man in his forties or fifties in good health.

The chain employs TRBV3-1 and TRBJ2-7, with 13 bases fitting TRBD2. This CDR3 region has 17 residues. Germline V gene sequence: CDR1 LGHDT, CDR2 YNNKEL (reference sequence). The J segment lost 1 base and the V segment lost 3 bases, leaving 6 bases of the junction unmatched. CDR3 in DNA: TGTGCCAGCAGCCAGATCCGGACTAGCGGGAGATCCTACGAGCAGTACTTC. This encodes CASSQIRTSGRSYEQYF.

The sample holds a few counts of this clonotype. CDR3 amino acids: CSVPRDRRAQPQHF. CDR3 coding DNA: TGCAGCGTCCCCCGGGACAGACGGGCGCAGCCCCAGCATTTT. This chain connects TRBV29-1 to TRBJ1-5, with 7 bases fitting TRBD1. This CDR3 has 14 amino acids. The germline gives CDR1 SQVTM, CDR2 ANQGSEA. V shed 6 bases, J shed 7 bases, and the junction held 12 bases outside the gene matches.

The V and J genes are TRBV15 and TRBJ1-1, with D unresolved. CDR1 is LNHNV and CDR2 is YYDKDF in the germline V gene (reference sequence). Trimming left V 9 bases short and J 1 base short, with 15 bases between. The CDR3 consists of 14 residues. The CDR3: CATKTLASNTEAFF. CDR3 sequence (DNA): TGTGCCACGAAGACCCTAGCTTCGAACACTGAAGCTTTCTTT.

The chain combines TRBV6-1 with TRBJ2-3; D perhaps matches TRBD2 (6 bases). CDR1 MNHNS and CDR2 SASEGT come from the germline V gene. The CDR3 covers 13 residues. The germline V and J ends were trimmed by 6 bases and 9 bases, with 16 bases remaining between them. The CDR3 here is CASSNEAGYTQYF. The CDR3 nucleotides read TGTGCCAGCAGCAACGAGGCGGGGTACACGCAGTATTTT.

V usage is TRBV5-1 and J usage is TRBJ2-7; 8 nucleotides match TRBD1. After removal of 6 bases from V and 4 bases from J, the junction contained 12 bases not matched to a gene. CDR1 SGHRS and CDR2 YFSETQ come from the germline V gene. The CDR3 has 15 amino acids. The CDR3, as DNA: TGCGCCAGCACGTACAGGGGGGAAAGTATTTACGAGCAGTACTTC. This translates into CASTYRGESIYEQYF.

This clonotype was seen at least ten times. This chain uses TRBV5-1 with TRBJ2-7; no reliable D call. CDR1 SGHRS and CDR2 YFSETQ come from the germline V gene. CDR3 length: 14 amino acids. The germline V and J ends were trimmed by 4 bases and 0 bases, with 11 bases remaining between them. The CDR3: CASSPGPDSYEQYF. CDR3 nucleotide sequence: TGCGCCAGCAGCCCCGGGCCCGACTCCTACGAGCAGTACTTC. Using reference TRBV5-1 and TRBJ2-7 for the parts outside the CDR3, the full variable domain is KAGVTQTPRYLIKTRGQQVTLSCSPISGHRSVSWYQQTPGQGLQFLFEYFSETQRNKGNFPGRFSGRQFSNSRSEMNVSTLELGDSALYLCASSPGPDSYEQYFGPGTRLTVT.

This chain connects TRBV3-1 to TRBJ2-7, with D perhaps matching TRBD1 or TRBD2 (6 bases each). In germline, CDR1 is LGHDT, CDR2 YNNKEL (reference sequence). The CDR3 contains 17 residues. V lost 0 bases, J lost 2 bases, and 17 bases lay in between. This CDR3 is CASSQDPWRGKTYEQYF. The CDR3 DNA reads TGTGCCAGCAGCCAAGATCCATGGAGGGGGAAGACCTACGAGCAGTACTTC.

A few counts support this clonotype. This rearrangement joins TRBV20-1 to TRBJ2-5; TRBD1 might be the D (6 bases). Germline assignment: CDR1 DFQATT and CDR2 SNEGSKA (reference sequence). The CDR3 has 14 amino acids. The V end lost 6 bases, the J end lost 3 bases, and 17 bases lay between the germline ends. CDR3 DNA: TGCAGTGCCGACTCCACCGACAGGAAAGAGACCCAGTACTTC. This codes for CSADSTDRKETQYF.